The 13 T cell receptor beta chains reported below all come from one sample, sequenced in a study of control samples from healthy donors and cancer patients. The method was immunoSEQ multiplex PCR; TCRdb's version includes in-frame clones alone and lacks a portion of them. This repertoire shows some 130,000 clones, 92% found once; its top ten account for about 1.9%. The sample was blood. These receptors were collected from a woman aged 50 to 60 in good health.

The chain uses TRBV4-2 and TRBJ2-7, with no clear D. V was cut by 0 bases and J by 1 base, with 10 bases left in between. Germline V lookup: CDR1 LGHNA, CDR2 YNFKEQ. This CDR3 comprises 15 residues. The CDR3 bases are TGTGCCAGCAGCCAAGATTGGGCTAGTTCCTACGAGCAGTACTTC. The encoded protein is CASSQDWASSYEQYF.

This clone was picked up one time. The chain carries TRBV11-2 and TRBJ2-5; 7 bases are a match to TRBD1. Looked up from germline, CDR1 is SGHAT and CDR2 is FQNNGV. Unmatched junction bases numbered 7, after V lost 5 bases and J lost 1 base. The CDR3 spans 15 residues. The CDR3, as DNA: TGTGCCAGCAGCCGCCCGACAGGGACCCAAGAGACCCAGTACTTC. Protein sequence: CASSRPTGTQETQYF.

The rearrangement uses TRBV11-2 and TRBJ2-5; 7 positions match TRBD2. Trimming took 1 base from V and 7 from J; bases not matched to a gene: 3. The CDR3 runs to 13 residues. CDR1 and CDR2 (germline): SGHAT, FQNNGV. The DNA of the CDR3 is TGTGCCAGCAGCTTAGGGGGGGAGGGGACCCAGTACTTC. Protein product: CASSLGGEGTQYF.

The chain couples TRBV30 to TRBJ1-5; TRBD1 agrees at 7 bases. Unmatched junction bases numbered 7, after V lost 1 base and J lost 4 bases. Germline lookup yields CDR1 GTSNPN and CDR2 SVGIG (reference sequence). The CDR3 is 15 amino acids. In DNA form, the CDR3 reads TGTGCCTGGAGTGAGGGGGCCTCAATAAATCAGCCCCAGCATTTT. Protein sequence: CAWSEGASINQPQHF.

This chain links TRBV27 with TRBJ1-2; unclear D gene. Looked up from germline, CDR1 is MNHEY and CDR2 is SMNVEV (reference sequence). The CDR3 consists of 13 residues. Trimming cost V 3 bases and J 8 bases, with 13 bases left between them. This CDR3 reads CASSFNSGGGYTF. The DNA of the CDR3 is TGTGCCAGCAGTTTCAATTCAGGAGGCGGCTACACCTTC.

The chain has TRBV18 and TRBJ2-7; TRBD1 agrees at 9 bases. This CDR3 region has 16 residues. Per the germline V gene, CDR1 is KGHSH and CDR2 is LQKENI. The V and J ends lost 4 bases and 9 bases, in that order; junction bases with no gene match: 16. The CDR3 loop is CASSRQGTGGRDGQYF. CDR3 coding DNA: TGTGCCAGCTCACGTCAGGGCACAGGGGGCCGTGACGGGCAGTACTTC.

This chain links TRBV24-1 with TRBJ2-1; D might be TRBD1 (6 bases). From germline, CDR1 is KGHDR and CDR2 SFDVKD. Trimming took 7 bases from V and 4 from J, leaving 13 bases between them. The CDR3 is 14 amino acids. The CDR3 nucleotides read TGTGCCACCAGCCACGGACAGTTTTACAATGAGCAGTTCTTC. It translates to CATSHGQFYNEQFF.

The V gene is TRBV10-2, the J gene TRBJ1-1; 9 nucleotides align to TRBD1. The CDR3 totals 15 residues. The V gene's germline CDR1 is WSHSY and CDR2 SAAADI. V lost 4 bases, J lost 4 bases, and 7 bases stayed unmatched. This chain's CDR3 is CASSGGGQGGTEAFF. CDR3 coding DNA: TGCGCCAGCAGTGGGGGGGGACAGGGAGGCACTGAAGCTTTCTTT.

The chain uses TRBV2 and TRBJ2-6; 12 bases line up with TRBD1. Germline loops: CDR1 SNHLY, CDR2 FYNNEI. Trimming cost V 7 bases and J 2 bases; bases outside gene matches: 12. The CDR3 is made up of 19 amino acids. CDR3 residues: CASTPGTGGGGAGANVLTF. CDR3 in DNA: TGTGCCAGCACCCCCGGGACAGGGGGCGGTGGGGCTGGGGCCAACGTCCTGACTTTC.

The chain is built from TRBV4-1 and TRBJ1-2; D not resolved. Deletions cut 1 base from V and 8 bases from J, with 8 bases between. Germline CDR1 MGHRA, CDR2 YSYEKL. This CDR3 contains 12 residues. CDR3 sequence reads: CASSQGVDGYTF. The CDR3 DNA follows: TGCGCCAGCAGCCAAGGGGTTGACGGCTACACCTTC.

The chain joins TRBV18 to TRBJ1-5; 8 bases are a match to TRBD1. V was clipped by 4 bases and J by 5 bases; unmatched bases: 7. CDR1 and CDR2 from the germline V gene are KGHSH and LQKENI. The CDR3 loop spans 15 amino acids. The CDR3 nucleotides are TGTGCCAGCTCACGGACAGGGCTAAAGGATCAGCCCCAGCATTTT. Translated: CASSRTGLKDQPQHF. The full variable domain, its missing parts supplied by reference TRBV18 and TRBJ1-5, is NAGVMQNPRHLVRRRGQEARLRCSPMKGHSHVYWYRQLPEEGLKFMVYLQKENIIDESGMPKERFSAEFPKEGPSILRIQQVVRGDSAAYFCASSRTGLKDQPQHFGDGTRLSIL.

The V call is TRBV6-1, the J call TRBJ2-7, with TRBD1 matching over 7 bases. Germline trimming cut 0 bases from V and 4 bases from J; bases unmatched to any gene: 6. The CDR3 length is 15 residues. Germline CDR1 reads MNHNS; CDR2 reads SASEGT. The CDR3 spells CASSEASGTAYEQYF. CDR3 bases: TGTGCCAGCAGTGAAGCCTCCGGGACAGCATACGAGCAGTACTTC.

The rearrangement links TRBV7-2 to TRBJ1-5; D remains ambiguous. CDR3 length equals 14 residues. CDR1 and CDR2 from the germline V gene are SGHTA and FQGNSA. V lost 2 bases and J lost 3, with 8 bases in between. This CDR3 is CASSLSGNNQPQHF. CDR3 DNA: TGTGCCAGCAGCTTATCAGGTAACAATCAGCCCCAGCATTTT.